Shown below are 29 T cell receptor beta chains from a single sample sequenced in a study of shared clonotypes between healthy human individuals. Sequencing used immunoSEQ multiplex PCR; TCRdb keeps in-frame clones, though not all of them. The sample has approximately 470,000 clones, roughly 80% seen once; the top ten hold 9.5% to 15%. The sample consisted of PBMCs. The receptors derive from a woman aged 40 to 49 in good health. Some clones in this sample may be carry-over from other donors' samples.

Note on this clone: A far larger clone lies a single base away; this is likely a read error. The chain is built from TRBV28 and TRBJ2-2; D is unclear. The CDR3 is made up of 14 amino acids. Germline V gene sequence: CDR1 MDHEN, CDR2 SYDVKM. Trimming removed 6 bases at V and 6 bases at J, with 14 bases between. The CDR3 DNA sequence: TGTGCCAGCAGATATCCCCTTGGGGCCGGGGAGCTGTTTTTT. Amino acid sequence: CASRYPLGAGELFF.

The J gene is TRBJ2-7, the V gene TRBV11-2; no clear D. Trimming took 1 base from V and 7 from J, leaving 14 bases between them. Germline CDR1 is SGHAT and CDR2 is FQNNGV. CDR3 length: 14 amino acids. The CDR3 coding sequence is TGTGCCAGCAGCTTAGTTCCCGAGGAAGGAGAGCAGTACTTC. Amino acids: CASSLVPEEGEQYF.

This sequence joins TRBV5-1 and TRBJ1-2; 9 nucleotides align to TRBD1. The CDR3 is 14 residues long. Germline V gives CDR1 SGHRS, CDR2 YFSETQ. Trimming removed 0 bases from V and 7 bases from J; junction bases left unmatched: 4. The CDR3 loop reads CASSLGTGASGYTF. In DNA form, the CDR3 reads TGCGCCAGCAGCTTGGGGACAGGGGCTAGTGGCTACACCTTC.

About this clone: With only one base between it and a far larger clone, this is likely a read error. The chain employs TRBV10-2 and TRBJ1-5; TRBD1 might be the D (6 bases). Trimming stripped 8 bases from V and 5 bases from J, with 16 bases between. The germline CDR1 and CDR2 sequences are WSHSY and SAAADI. This CDR3 is 14 amino acids long. CDR3 amino acids: CASGSWTVYQPQHF. CDR3 sequence (DNA): TGCGCCAGCGGTTCCTGGACAGTCTATCAGCCCCAGCATTTT.

The V and J genes are TRBV11-3 and TRBJ2-5; D is unclear. The V end lost 2 bases, the J end lost 5 bases, and 9 bases lay between the germline ends. Germline V CDR1 and CDR2: SGHNT, YENEEA. This CDR3 region has 13 residues. In DNA form, the CDR3 reads TGTGCCAGCAGCTTACGGGCTCGTGAGACCCAGTACTTC. This gives the protein CASSLRARETQYF.

The V gene is TRBV7-2, the J gene TRBJ2-3; D call uncertain. The CDR3 is 14 amino acids. Trimming shortened V by 1 base and J by 3 bases, and 8 bases separated the two germline ends. From germline, CDR1 is SGHTA and CDR2 FQGNSA. This chain's CDR3 is CASSLDAATDTQYF. The CDR3 nucleotides are TGTGCCAGCAGCTTAGACGCGGCTACAGATACGCAGTATTTT.

This clone is a singleton in its sample. The chain employs TRBV7-9 and TRBJ2-1; TRBD2 aligns across 9 bases. V lost 5 bases and J lost 3; bases outside the gene matches: 14. This CDR3 contains 18 residues. The germline V gene encodes CDR1 SEHNR and CDR2 FQNEAQ (reference sequence). The CDR3 DNA is TGTGCCAGCAGCCCAACGTTGGGGCTAGCGGGAAACTACAATGAGCAGTTCTTC. Translation: CASSPTLGLAGNYNEQFF.

This clone was seen a single time. This sequence joins TRBV2 and TRBJ1-2; TRBD1 matches at 7 bases. This CDR3 contains 13 residues. Germline V gives CDR1 SNHLY, CDR2 FYNNEI. With 2 bases clipped from V and 9 bases from J, the junction kept 6 bases outside the gene matches. As DNA, the CDR3 is TGTGCCAGCAGTGAACCCACAGGGGCTAGCTACACCTTC. This translates into CASSEPTGASYTF.

The chain recombines TRBV11-1 with TRBJ2-7; perhaps D is TRBD1 or TRBD2 (6 bases each). Trimming shortened V by 4 bases and J by 1 base, and 14 bases separated the two germline ends. The CDR3 extends over 15 amino acids. Germline loops: CDR1 SGHAT, CDR2 FQDESV (reference sequence). The CDR3 region is CASSWGVGQSYEQYF. In DNA, the CDR3 is TGTGCCAGCAGCTGGGGGGTTGGACAGTCCTACGAGCAGTACTTC.

Comments on this clone: A far bigger clonotype differs at one base, so this is likely a read error. CDR3 residues: CASNAGVENTGELLF. The CDR3 DNA is TGTGCCAGCAACGCGGGGGTGGAGAACACCGGGGAGCTGCTTTTT. This chain uses TRBV6-1 with TRBJ2-2; TRBD2 aligns across 7 bases. Germline CDR1 reads MNHNS; CDR2 reads SASEGT. The CDR3 has 15 amino acids.

Details on this clone: A far bigger clonotype differs at one base, so this is likely a read error. The sample has other DNA sequences that encode this CDR3 too. This chain connects TRBV5-1 to TRBJ2-1, with D possibly matching TRBD2 (5 bases). This CDR3 region has 15 residues. Germline V gene lookup returns CDR1 SGHRS and CDR2 YFSETQ. Trimming left V 0 bases short and J 5 bases short, with 12 bases between. The CDR3 loop reads CASSLVLANNNEQFF. In DNA form, the CDR3 reads TGCGCCAGCAGCTTGGTCCTAGCTAACAACAATGAGCAGTTCTTC.

The chain employs TRBV11-3 and TRBJ2-5, with D maybe TRBD2 (6 bases). The germline CDR1 and CDR2 sequences are SGHNT and YENEEA. V was pared by 3 bases and J by 1 base, with 12 bases between. The CDR3 totals 15 residues. For the CDR3, the DNA is TGTGCCAGCAGCTTGGGGGGAACTAGCCAAGAGACCCAGTACTTC. It codes for CASSLGGTSQETQYF.

The chain has TRBV18 and TRBJ2-3; a possible D gene is TRBD2 (6 bases). The length of the CDR3 is 18 residues. Per the germline V gene, CDR1 is KGHSH and CDR2 is LQKENI. V dropped 4 bases and J dropped 0 bases, with 20 bases sitting between them. CDR3 in amino acids: CASSQIPVGLRSTDTQYF. CDR3 in DNA: TGTGCCAGCTCACAAATCCCGGTGGGACTTCGAAGCACAGATACGCAGTATTTT.

The CDR3 is CASSPQPGNTIYF. The CDR3 DNA is TGTGCCAGCAGCCCCCAGCCTGGAAACACCATATATTTT. This chain links TRBV7-6 with TRBJ1-3, with no clear D. V lost 5 bases and J lost 2, with 7 bases in between. CDR3 length equals 13 residues. Per the germline V gene, CDR1 is SGHVS and CDR2 is FNYEAQ.

The sample holds a few counts of this clone. It is likely a read error: a sequence one base away is far more abundant. Other DNA sequences within the sample encode an identical CDR3. This chain links TRBV4-1 with TRBJ1-4; D uncertain. CDR1 is MGHRA, CDR2 YSYEKL, per germline. V was cut by 5 bases and J by 0 bases, with 13 bases left in between. This CDR3 has 16 amino acids. Written as DNA, the CDR3 is TGCGCCAGCAGCTCACTTGTCCGGGCAACTAATGAAAAACTGTTTTTT. It is translated as CASSSLVRATNEKLFF.

V is TRBV4-1 and J is TRBJ2-3; 10 positions match TRBD1. Per germline, CDR1 MGHRA and CDR2 YSYEKL. CDR3 length: 16 residues. V lost 0 bases to trimming and J lost 8 bases; unmatched junction nucleotides: 8. CDR3 sequence: CASSQEGQGKRGTQYF. CDR3 in DNA: TGCGCCAGCAGCCAAGAGGGACAGGGGAAGCGGGGTACGCAGTATTTT.

Regarding this clone: A read error may account for a junction end that differs from germline. J is TRBJ2-6 and V is TRBV2; D remains ambiguous. Germline V gene data show CDR1 as SNHLY and CDR2 as FYNNEI. The CDR3 is made up of 12 amino acids. CDR3 residues: CASSSEANVLTF. CDR3 DNA: TGTGCCAGCAGTTCTGAGGCCAACGTCCTGACTTTC.

The J gene is TRBJ2-2, the V gene TRBV9, with D unclear. Germline CDR1 is SGDLS and CDR2 is YYNGEE. CDR3 length: 16 residues. V was pared by 4 bases and J by 0 bases, with 13 bases between. The CDR3: CASSPRGDPNTGELFF. The CDR3, as DNA: TGTGCCAGCAGCCCAAGAGGAGATCCGAACACCGGGGAGCTGTTTTTT.

A few counts support this clone. Other DNA sequences in the same sample also yield this CDR3. CDR3 in amino acids: CASSPGRTYEQYF. The CDR3 DNA reads as TGTGCCAGCAGTCCGGGACGGACCTACGAGCAGTACTTC. J is TRBJ2-7 and V is TRBV27; either TRBD1 or TRBD2 may supply D (5 bases each). CDR1 is MNHEY, CDR2 SMNVEV, per germline (reference sequence). This CDR3 spans 13 amino acids. V lost 5 bases to trimming and J lost 2 bases, with 10 bases between them.

The table lists this clone with a count of one. This likely traces to a read error, being one base from a far larger clone. The chain links TRBV19 to TRBJ2-1; the match to TRBD2 covers 10 bases. Per the germline V gene, CDR1 is LNHDA and CDR2 is SQIVND (reference sequence). CDR3 size: 14 residues. In DNA form, the CDR3 reads TGTGCCAGTACCCGAGGACTAGCGGCAAATGAGCGGTTCTTC. Translating it yields CASTRGLAANERFF.

The chain carries TRBV11-2 and TRBJ2-7, with D maybe TRBD2 (6 bases). V dropped 1 base and J dropped 0 bases, with 10 bases sitting between them. Germline CDR1 is SGHAT and CDR2 is FQNNGV. The CDR3 is 15 residues long. The CDR3 loop reads CASSLGGASSYEQYF. The CDR3 region has the DNA TGTGCCAGCAGCTTAGGCGGGGCGAGCTCCTACGAGCAGTACTTC.

Regarding this clone: A far bigger clonotype differs at one base, so this is likely a read error. Other DNA sequences within the sample encode an identical CDR3. The CDR3 loop reads CASRESAEGEKLFF. In DNA, the CDR3 is TGTGCAAGCAGGGAGTCAGCGGAAGGTGAAAAACTGTTTTTT. The chain is built from TRBV28 and TRBJ1-4; possibly TRBD1 for D (5 bases). This CDR3 is 14 amino acids long. CDR1 and CDR2 from the germline V gene are MDHEN and SYDVKM. The full variable domain, completed using reference TRBV28 and TRBJ1-4, is DVKVTQSSRYLVKRTGEKVFLECVQDMDHENMFWYRQDPGLGLRLIYFSYDVKMKEKGDIPEGYSVSREKKERFSLILESASTNQTSMYLCASRESAEGEKLFFGSGTQLSVL.

This chain joins TRBV5-4 and TRBJ2-2; D unclear. The CDR3 contains 13 residues. Trimming removed 2 bases from V and 6 bases from J, with 8 bases in between. The V gene's germline CDR1 is SGHNT and CDR2 YYREEE (reference sequence). CDR3 bases: TGTGCCAGCAGCTTTAAAAGGTCCGGGGAGCTGTTTTTT. It specifies CASSFKRSGELFF.

The chain joins TRBV7-2 to TRBJ2-2; a possible D gene is TRBD2 (6 bases). This CDR3 is built from 14 residues. The V gene lost 3 bases and the J gene lost 9 bases, with 14 bases spanning the gap. CDR1 and CDR2 from the germline V gene are SGHTA and FQGNSA. Here the CDR3 DNA reads TGTGCCAGCAGCTTTGGGGGGAGCTCCCGGGAGCTGTTTTTT. The encoded protein is CASSFGGSSRELFF. The whole variable domain, filled in from reference TRBV7-2 and TRBJ2-2, reads GAGVSQSPSNKVTEKGKDVELRCDPISGHTALYWYRQSLGQGLEFLIYFQGNSAPDKSGLPSDRFSAERTGGSVSTLTIQRTQQEDSAVYLCASSFGGSSRELFFGEGSRLTVL.

The DNA of the CDR3 is TGTGCCAGCAGCTCCCGGCGTGGTAGCACAGATACGCAGTATTTT. It translates to CASSSRRGSTDTQYF. V usage is TRBV5-6 and J usage is TRBJ2-3; no reliable D call. The CDR3 covers 15 residues. V was shortened by 3 bases and J by 0 bases, with 11 bases between the two germline ends. The V gene's germline CDR1 is SGHDT and CDR2 YYEEEE.

This clone was recorded once. The rearrangement joins TRBV28 to TRBJ2-7; D could derive from TRBD1 or TRBD2 (6 bases each). CDR1 and CDR2 from the germline V gene are MDHEN and SYDVKM. CDR3 size: 14 residues. V was pared by 6 bases and J by 2 bases, with 14 bases between. The CDR3 reads CASREGEMAYEQYF. The CDR3 DNA sequence: TGTGCCAGCAGGGAGGGGGAAATGGCCTACGAGCAGTACTTC. Complete variable domain (other parts from reference TRBV28 and TRBJ2-7): DVKVTQSSRYLVKRTGEKVFLECVQDMDHENMFWYRQDPGLGLRLIYFSYDVKMKEKGDIPEGYSVSREKKERFSLILESASTNQTSMYLCASREGEMAYEQYFGPGTRLTVT.

The V and J genes are TRBV28 and TRBJ2-7, with D tentatively TRBD2 (5 bases). V dropped 4 bases and J dropped 6 bases, with 10 bases sitting between them. The germline V gene has CDR1 MDHEN and CDR2 SYDVKM. This CDR3 is built from 12 residues. This CDR3 reads CASSSGYFEQYF. The CDR3 DNA follows: TGTGCCAGCAGTTCGGGGTATTTCGAGCAGTACTTC.

As for this clone: With only one base between it and a far larger clone, this is likely a read error. This chain connects TRBV27 to TRBJ2-1; D not resolved. CDR3 size: 16 residues. Trimming stripped 4 bases from V and 2 bases from J, with 15 bases between. Germline CDR1 reads MNHEY; CDR2 reads SMNVEV (reference sequence). The DNA for the CDR3 is TGTGCCAGCAGTTCCCTCCAGCTGGGCGCCTACAATGAGCAGTTCTTC. Translation gives CASSSLQLGAYNEQFF.

As concerns this clone: A far larger clone is only one base removed, so a read error is likely. The gene calls are TRBV27 and TRBJ2-5; D remains unclear. The end of the DNA fits TRBJ2-7 better, so the J call may be wrong. The CDR3 has 12 residues. Germline lookup yields CDR1 MNHEY and CDR2 SMNVEV (reference sequence). The CDR3 here is CACRSPSYEQYF. CDR3 coding DNA: TGTGCCTGCAGGTCCCCCTCGTACGAGCAGTACTTC.